Sequencing of this T cell receptor (beta chain) was carried out in a study of T cell responses to AZD1222 COVID-19 vaccine. Whole-study results and caveats: Repertoires were sampled only after the peak T cell response. There were vaccine-associated CD4 TCRs across spike, dominant at 160-218 and 743-854. At baseline, just six or seven AZD1222 recipients tested seropositive.

Concerning this clone: The antigen is undetermined.

Clones were read by immunoSEQ multiplex PCR, and TCRdb kept only the in-frame ones, dropping some. Found here are about 120,000 clones, about 90% of them singletons; the top ten hold roughly 10%. This CDR3 has 17 residues. The ends were cut back, 3 bases at V and 0 bases at J, with 12 bases in the middle. The germline CDR1 and CDR2 sequences are MNHGY and SVAAGI. This TCR derives from an adult in good health. Here the sequenced sample was peripheral blood, taken on day 0 of AZD1222 vaccination. The chain carries TRBV6-9 and TRBJ1-6; possible D gene TRBD1, 5 bases. CDR3: CASSYRDCSSYNSPLHF. CDR3 DNA sequence: TGTGCCAGCAGTTACCGGGACTGCAGCTCCTATAATTCACCCCTCCACTTT.